One and the same sample provided the 9 T cell receptor beta chains below, sequenced in a study of early stage breast cancer tumors. Profiling relied on immunoSEQ multiplex PCR, and the TCRdb table lists in-frame clones only, not all of them. The sample yields 23,000 or so clones, roughly 67% seen once. Specimen: breast tumor tissue. These receptors all come from a person aged 55 to 69 with breast cancer.

CDR3 sequence reads: CASSLGLAGPTGELFF. The DNA for the CDR3 is TGTGCCAGCAGCTTGGGACTAGCGGGACCCACCGGGGAGCTGTTTTTT. The gene calls are TRBV5-5 and TRBJ2-2, with 11 bases fitting TRBD2. CDR1 and CDR2 (germline): SGHKS, YYEKEE (reference sequence). With V trimmed by 0 bases and J by 4 bases, 2 bases remained unmatched. The CDR3 contains 16 residues.

V usage is TRBV18 and J usage is TRBJ2-6; 13 nucleotides line up with TRBD2. The V and J ends lost 6 bases and 0 bases, in that order; junction bases with no gene match: 11. Looked up from germline, CDR1 is KGHSH and CDR2 is LQKENI. The CDR3 covers 20 residues. CDR3 loop: CASSPFGTSGAPSGANVLTF. The CDR3 region has the DNA TGTGCCAGCTCCCCGTTCGGGACTAGCGGGGCCCCCTCTGGGGCCAACGTCCTGACTTTC.

V gene TRBV18 combines with J gene TRBJ2-1, with TRBD2 as a possible D gene (6 bases). Germline V gene data show CDR1 as KGHSH and CDR2 as LQKENI. V lost 3 bases, J lost 7 bases, and 10 bases lay in between. This CDR3 region has 13 residues. The CDR3 DNA reads TGTGCCAGCTCACCCGGGAGTTTAAATGAGCAGTTCTTC. It specifies CASSPGSLNEQFF.

The rearrangement joins TRBV29-1 to TRBJ2-7; no clear D gene. The V end lost 6 bases, the J end lost 0 bases, and 12 bases lay between the germline ends. Per germline, CDR1 SQVTM and CDR2 ANQGSEA. The CDR3 totals 13 residues. Written as DNA, the CDR3 is TGCAGCGTCCGCTTTTCGAGCTCCTACGAGCAGTACTTC. Protein: CSVRFSSSYEQYF.

As DNA, the CDR3 is TGTGCCAGCAGCTCAATTGGTGACAGATACAATGAGCAGTTCTTC. The encoded protein is CASSSIGDRYNEQFF. The V gene is TRBV7-9, the J gene TRBJ2-1; D may be TRBD1 (5 bases). V lost 4 bases to trimming and J lost 4 bases, with 14 bases between them. The CDR3 consists of 15 residues. Looked up from germline, CDR1 is SEHNR and CDR2 is FQNEAQ (reference sequence).

This chain joins TRBV6-5 and TRBJ1-2; a possible D gene is TRBD1 (5 bases). Germline values: CDR1 MNHEY, CDR2 SVGAGI. This CDR3 has 15 amino acids. V was trimmed by 8 bases and J by 7 bases, leaving 23 bases between them. The CDR3 protein is CASSRGDGGESGYTF. CDR3 sequence (DNA): TGTGCCAGCTCTAGGGGAGATGGGGGGGAGTCTGGCTACACCTTC.

This sequence joins TRBV19 and TRBJ2-7, with 8 bases that match TRBD1. Germline V gene data show CDR1 as LNHDA and CDR2 as SQIVND (reference sequence). The J segment lost 6 bases and the V segment lost 5 bases, leaving 9 bases of the junction unmatched. The length of the CDR3 is 14 residues. This CDR3 is CASSPFIQGGEQYF. DNA for the CDR3: TGTGCCAGTAGTCCCTTCATACAGGGGGGCGAGCAGTACTTC.

J is TRBJ1-1 and V is TRBV4-2; 8 nucleotides match TRBD1. Germline V gene lookup returns CDR1 LGHNA and CDR2 YNFKEQ. V lost 4 bases and J lost 1; bases outside the gene matches: 2. The CDR3 runs to 14 residues. The CDR3 loop is CASSLGTGNTEAFF. Written as DNA, the CDR3 is TGTGCCAGCAGCCTCGGGACAGGGAACACTGAAGCTTTCTTT.

This chain uses TRBV7-9 with TRBJ2-7; 11 bases line up with TRBD2. Germline CDR1 is SEHNR and CDR2 is FQNEAQ (reference sequence). Unmatched junction bases numbered 11, after V lost 3 bases and J lost 7 bases. This CDR3 comprises 16 residues. The CDR3 region is CASSFLPLAGGQEQYF. The CDR3 bases are TGTGCCAGCAGCTTCCTCCCGCTAGCGGGAGGTCAAGAGCAGTACTTC.